A selection of T cell receptor beta chains follows, all from one sample in a study of T cell changes during pregnancy in multiple sclerosis. The table came from immunoSEQ multiplex PCR; TCRdb's copy has only in-frame clones and leaves some out. Here the sample spans about 40,000 clones, about nine tenths being singletons. The material was CD4+ T cells from peripheral blood mononuclear cells, obtained in the second trimester of pregnancy. All receptors come from a female donor in good health, enrolled as a control in a pregnancy study. Each CDR3 is given with its conserved first and last residue. A D gene is named only where the DNA matches it firmly.

v_gene	d_gene	j_gene	CDR3aa	CDR3nt
TRBV7-2	TRBD1	TRBJ1-4	CASSYDRGGEKLFF	TGTGCCAGCAGCTACGACAGGGGAGGGGAAAAACTGTTTTTT
TRBV7-6	.	TRBJ1-1	CASSLAIGGAEAFF	TGTGCCAGCAGCTTAGCGATAGGGGGTGCTGAAGCTTTCTTT
TRBV5-1	TRBD1	TRBJ1-2	CASSPSPPDRGPPVHGYTF	TGCGCCAGCAGCCCGAGCCCTCCGGACAGGGGTCCTCCCGTCCATGGCTACACCTTC
TRBV6-9	.	TRBJ2-7	CASSCGEYEQYF	TGTGCCAGCAGTTGCGGGGAGTACGAGCAGTACTTC
TRBV18	.	TRBJ1-5	CASSPGENQPQHF	TGTGCCAGCTCACCCGGGGAGAATCAGCCCCAGCATTTT
TRBV4-1	TRBD1	TRBJ2-7	CASSFEGTGRYEQYF	TGCGCCAGCAGCTTCGAGGGGACAGGGCGATACGAGCAGTACTTC
TRBV7-6	.	TRBJ2-2	CASSFFPGLSGELFF	TGTGCCAGCAGCTTTTTTCCCGGACTTTCCGGGGAGCTGTTTTTT
TRBV29-1	TRBD1	TRBJ2-1	CSVGGGTGGTYNEQFF	TGCAGCGTTGGTGGGGGGACAGGTGGGACCTACAATGAGCAGTTCTTC
TRBV7-3	.	TRBJ2-1	CASSLGSYNEQFF	TGTGCCAGCAGCTTAGGGAGCTACAATGAGCAGTTCTTC
TRBV6-1	.	TRBJ1-1	CASSERGGQNTEAFF	TGTGCCAGCAGTGAAAGGGGGGGACAGAACACTGAAGCTTTCTTT
TRBV18	TRBD2	TRBJ2-5	CASSPGLAGMETQYF	TGTGCCAGCTCACCAGGGCTAGCGGGAATGGAGACCCAGTACTTC
TRBV28	.	TRBJ2-7	CASSLGSSYEQYF	TGTGCCAGCAGTTTAGGCTCATCCTACGAGCAGTACTTC
TRBV11-1	.	TRBJ1-1	CASSFLHRGSYGTEAFF	TGTGCCAGCAGCTTTCTCCACCGGGGGTCGTATGGCACTGAAGCTTTCTTT
TRBV5-1	.	TRBJ2-6	CASSIRVSGANVLTF	TGCGCCAGCAGTATAAGAGTCTCTGGGGCCAACGTCCTGACTTTC
TRBV18	TRBD2	TRBJ2-1	CASSPSGRESNEQFF	TGTGCCAGCTCACCTAGCGGGAGGGAATCCAATGAGCAGTTCTTC
TRBV7-9	.	TRBJ2-7	CASSLDRVPYEQYF	TGTGCCAGCAGCTTAGATCGGGTTCCCTACGAGCAGTACTTC
TRBV30	.	TRBJ1-2	CAWSRDYLSYGYTF	TGTGCCTGGAGTCGGGACTATCTCTCCTATGGCTACACCTTC
TRBV6-5	.	TRBJ1-1	CASSYGRGMNTEAFF	TGTGCCAGCAGTTATGGGCGCGGGATGAACACTGAAGCTTTCTTT
TRBV7-2	.	TRBJ1-2	CASSPSELLNYGYTF	TGTGCCAGCAGCCCAAGTGAACTACTTAACTATGGCTACACCTTC
TRBV19	.	TRBJ1-1	CASSIGGTPNTEAFF	TGTGCCAGTAGTATAGGTGGCACACCGAACACTGAAGCTTTCTTT
TRBV6-5	.	TRBJ1-2	CASSYSGRGSYGYTF	TGTGCCAGCAGTTACTCGGGAAGGGGGAGTTATGGCTACACCTTC
TRBV12-5	TRBD1	TRBJ2-2	CASNGQGAGELFF	TGTGCTAGCAACGGACAGGGGGCCGGGGAGCTGTTTTTT